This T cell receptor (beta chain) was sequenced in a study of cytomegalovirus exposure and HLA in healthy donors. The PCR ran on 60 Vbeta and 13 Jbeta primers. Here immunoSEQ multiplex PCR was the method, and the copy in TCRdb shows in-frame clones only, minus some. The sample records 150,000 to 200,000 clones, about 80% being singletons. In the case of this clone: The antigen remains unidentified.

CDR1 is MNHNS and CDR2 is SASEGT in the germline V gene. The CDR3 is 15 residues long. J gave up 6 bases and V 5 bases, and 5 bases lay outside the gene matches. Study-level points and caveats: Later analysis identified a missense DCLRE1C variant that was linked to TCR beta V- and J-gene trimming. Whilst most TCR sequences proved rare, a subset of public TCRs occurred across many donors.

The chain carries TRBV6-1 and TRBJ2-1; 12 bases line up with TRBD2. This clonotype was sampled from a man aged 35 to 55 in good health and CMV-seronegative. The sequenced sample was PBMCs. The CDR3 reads CASSTGTSGFNEQFF. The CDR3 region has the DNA TGTGCCAGCAGTACCGGGACTAGCGGGTTCAATGAGCAGTTCTTC.